The 11 T cell receptor beta chains given below trace back to one sample, sequenced in a study of blood T cells in healthy people across ages. Next came a second PCR, run for roughly 6 to 11 cycles, which used a sample-barcoded 5' primer along with a J-beta primer mix. TCRdb recomputed calls from the 5' RACE reads with MiXCR, one row per CDR3 protein. The sample holds roughly 1,700,000 distinct CDR3 sequences, 28% seen once. Specimen: blood. The receptors were sampled from a young woman in good health.

The chain uses TRBV29-1 and TRBJ2-3, with a possible D match to TRBD1 (6 bases). From germline, CDR1 is SQVTM and CDR2 ANQGSEA. V gave up 0 bases and J gave up 4 bases, with 17 bases separating them. This CDR3 region has 16 residues. The CDR3 DNA sequence: TGCAGCGTTGAAGATCCGGGGCAGGGGATCGCAGATACGCAGTATTTT. Its translation: CSVEDPGQGIADTQYF.

This clonotype was found many times. V usage is TRBV29-1 and J usage is TRBJ2-7; 8 bases are a match to TRBD1. This CDR3 spans 13 amino acids. Germline CDR1 and CDR2: SQVTM and ANQGSEA. V dropped 6 bases and J dropped 3; count of bases not matched to a gene: 7. The DNA for the CDR3 is TGCAGCGTACGGACAGGGACGGACTACGAGCAGTACTTC. It codes for CSVRTGTDYEQYF.

Note on this clonotype: A single base separates this from a much larger clone, so it may be a read error. The chain carries TRBV6-2 or TRBV6-3 and TRBJ2-7, with 7 bases lining up with TRBD1. V lost 7 bases to trimming and J lost 6 bases; unmatched junction nucleotides: 3. This CDR3 is 11 amino acids long. The germline CDR1 and CDR2 sequences are MNHEY and SVGEGT. The CDR3 here is CASKQGCEQYF. The CDR3 region has the DNA TGTGCCAGCAAACAGGGGTGCGAGCAGTACTTC.

This clonotype was seen only a few times. The V call is TRBV28, the J call TRBJ1-5, with no clear D. Germline V gene lookup returns CDR1 MDHEN and CDR2 SYDVKM. This CDR3 is built from 12 residues. The ends were cut back, 7 bases at V and 1 base at J, with 5 bases in the middle. CDR3 DNA sequence: TGTGCCAGCAAGGCCAGCAATCAGCCCCAGCATTTT. Translated, it gives CASKASNQPQHF.

The gene calls are TRBV12-3 or TRBV12-4 and TRBJ2-1, with 8 bases that match TRBD2. V dropped 2 bases and J dropped 5; count of bases not matched to a gene: 8. CDR3 size: 16 residues. The CDR3 DNA is TGTGCCAGCAGTTTATGGGCGGGGGGCCACCACAATGAGCAGTTCTTC. Translating it yields CASSLWAGGHHNEQFF.

The chain carries TRBV7-2 and TRBJ2-7, with D possibly matching TRBD2 (5 bases). The DNA end favors TRBJ2-5, so the J call may be wrong. CDR1 and CDR2 from the germline V gene are SGHTA and FQGNSA. CDR3 size: 13 residues. CDR3 sequence reads: CASSLVGSQTQYF. CDR3 bases: TGTGCCAGCAGCTTAGTGGGGAGCCAGACCCAGTACTTC.

On this clonotype itself: At one end, the junction sequence differs from germline, possibly due to a read error. This chain links TRBV9 with TRBJ2-5; no clear D. Germline CDR1 and CDR2: SGDLS and YYNGEE. The CDR3 runs to 15 residues. The chain's CDR3 is CACSVEAASKETQYF. The CDR3 nucleotides are TGTGCCTGCAGCGTAGAGGCAGCGAGCAAAGAGACCCAGTACTTC.

A few counts support this clonotype. The gene calls are TRBV5-1 and TRBJ2-4, with unresolved D. Trimming pared 4 bases from V and 3 bases from J, leaving 17 bases between. The CDR3 runs 16 residues. Germline CDR1 and CDR2: SGHRS and YFSETQ. The CDR3, as DNA: TGCGCCAGCAGCCAGGACCCTTTTGTGGGCAAAAACATTCAGTACTTC. This translates into CASSQDPFVGKNIQYF.

The chain uses TRBV10-1 and TRBJ1-4; D not resolved. Per the germline V gene, CDR1 is WNHNN and CDR2 is SYGVQD (reference sequence). V shed 6 bases and J shed 8 bases, with 13 bases lying between them. The CDR3 totals 13 residues. The CDR3 loop is CASRQDATEKLFF. Written as DNA, the CDR3 is TGCGCCAGCAGGCAGGACGCGACAGAAAAACTGTTTTTT.

Regarding this clonotype: The junction departs from germline at one end; a sequencing error may be responsible. The chain combines TRBV12-3 or TRBV12-4 with TRBJ1-6; D is unresolved. CDR3 size: 13 residues. The CDR3 nucleotides are TGTGCCAGCAGTTTAGGAGATAATTCACCCCACCACTTT. This encodes CASSLGDNSPHHF.

In its sample, this clonotype was seen many times. The CDR3 spells CASSPATSGAYNEQFF. The CDR3 DNA is TGTGCCAGCAGCCCAGCAACTAGCGGGGCGTACAATGAGCAGTTCTTC. This chain joins TRBV7-2 and TRBJ2-1; TRBD2 aligns across 10 bases. This CDR3 is built from 16 residues. With V trimmed by 5 bases and J by 4 bases, 8 bases remained unmatched. CDR1 is SGHTA and CDR2 is FQGNSA in the germline V gene.